This T cell receptor beta chain originates from a study of Ad26.COV2.S vaccination and SARS-CoV-2 variants. Whole-study findings and limits: Spike-specific CD8+ and CD4+ T cell responses reportedly showed substantial breadth after vaccination. Vaccine recipients had higher spike-specific TCR breadth than placebo recipients.

Remarks on this clone: Its antigen is as yet unknown.

Assay: immunoSEQ multiplex PCR; the TCRdb copy retains only in-frame clones and omits some. The sample carries around 170,000 clones, roughly nine tenths recorded once. The CDR3 loop spans 13 amino acids. V lost 2 bases to trimming and J lost 4 bases, with 7 bases between them. Germline-derived CDR1 and CDR2 are MNHEY and SVGEGT. The receptor comes from a human donor who had recovered from COVID-19. The chain is built from TRBV6-2 or TRBV6-3 and TRBJ2-3; D might be TRBD1 (5 bases). This specimen was peripheral blood, taken after recovery from COVID-19. The CDR3 protein is CASSYQGADTQYF. CDR3 bases: TGTGCCAGCAGTTACCAGGGTGCAGATACGCAGTATTTT.